This is a list of T cell receptor beta chains from one sample in a study of Ad26.COV2.S vaccination and SARS-CoV-2 variants. Assay used: immunoSEQ multiplex PCR; TCRdb lists only in-frame clones, some missing. In the table there are under 150,000 clones, roughly 88% of which are singletons. The sequencing here drew on peripheral blood, taken after recovery from COVID-19. The source is a human donor who had recovered from COVID-19. CDR3s include the opening cysteine and the closing phenylalanine or tryptophan. A D gene is named only where the DNA matches it firmly. Not all rows give a size; the values are once, few, many and, for expanded clones, a class.

.,15,.,TRBV3-1/TRBV3-2,TRBJ1-3,TGTGCCAGCAGCCTAAGCGGACGGACTGGAAACACCATATATTTT,CASSLSGRTGNTIYF
.,14,.,TRBV25-1,TRBJ1-4,TGTGCCAGCAGTGCACAGGGTACCAATGAAAAACTGTTTTTT,CASSAQGTNEKLFF
many,14,.,TRBV15,TRBJ1-1,TGTGCCACCAGCAGAGGAAGGGGCCTTGATGAAGCTTTCTTT,CATSRGRGLDEAFF
.,13,.,TRBV7-2,TRBJ1-1,TGTGCCAGCAGCATTGGACGGAACACTGAAGCTTTCTTT,CASSIGRNTEAFF
few,13,.,TRBV25-1,TRBJ1-3,TGTGCCAGCGGACAAAACTCTGGAAACACCATATATTTT,CASGQNSGNTIYF
.,18,TRBD1,TRBV4-1,TRBJ2-3,TGCGCCAGCAGCCAGTTCTCGCCCGGGACAGGGTCAACAGATACGCAGTATTTT,CASSQFSPGTGSTDTQYF
once,13,.,TRBV12-3/TRBV12-4,TRBJ2-1,TGTGCCAGCAGTTTAACCATCTACAATGAGCAGTTCTTC,CASSLTIYNEQFF
.,15,.,TRBV5-5,TRBJ1-3,TGTGCCAGCAGCTTCCTCCGCGACTCTGGAAACACCATATATTTT,CASSFLRDSGNTIYF
.,15,.,TRBV4-1,TRBJ1-2,TGCGCCAGCAGCCAAGTAGGGACACAGCTGGATGGCTACACCTTC,CASSQVGTQLDGYTF
.,14,.,TRBV9,TRBJ2-1,TGTGCCAGCAGCTTGGGGGCCGCTAACAATGAGCAGTTCTTC,CASSLGAANNEQFF
.,15,.,TRBV21-1,TRBJ1-3,TGTGCCAGCCTCCCCCGTGCGGACTCTGGAAACACCATATATTTT,CASLPRADSGNTIYF
.,15,TRBD2,TRBV19,TRBJ2-3,TGTGCCAGTACTAGCGGGGGGGCCGGGACAGATACGCAGTATTTT,CASTSGGAGTDTQYF
.,13,.,TRBV11-2,TRBJ2-7,TGTGCCAGCAGCTTAGACATCTCCTACGAGCAGTACTTC,CASSLDISYEQYF
.,14,TRBD1,TRBV7-8,TRBJ1-6,TGTGCCAGCAGCTGGGACAGGGGAAAATCACCCCTCCACTTT,CASSWDRGKSPLHF
.,21,TRBD2,TRBV14,TRBJ2-1,TGTGCCAGCAGCCAAGATACTAGCGGGGGGCCGGGGTTTTCTAAGGACAATGAGCAGTTCTTC,CASSQDTSGGPGFSKDNEQFF
.,18,TRBD1,TRBV5-1,TRBJ2-6,TGCGCCAGCAGCTTGGTTGTGACAGGGGGCTCTGGGGCCAACGTCCTGACTTTC,CASSLVVTGGSGANVLTF
.,15,.,TRBV15,TRBJ2-3,TGTGCCACCAGCAGAGAGGCAAGGGTCCCAGATACGCAGTATTTT,CATSREARVPDTQYF
.,16,.,TRBV6-6,TRBJ1-6,TGTGCCAGCAGTAACGGCGGGGCCCGCAAAAATTTGGCCCTCCACTTT,CASSNGGARKNLALHF
.,13,.,TRBV18,TRBJ1-1,TGTGCCAGCTCCTCAATTGCAGGGGCTGAAGCTTTCTTT,CASSSIAGAEAFF
.,15,TRBD2,TRBV9,TRBJ2-2,TGTGCCAGCAGCGTAGGAGGGAGGGGCACCGGGGAGCTGTTTTTT,CASSVGGRGTGELFF
.,15,TRBD1,TRBV6-5,TRBJ2-2,TGTGCCAGCAGTTTCCGGACAGGGCACACCGGGGAGCTGTTTTTT,CASSFRTGHTGELFF
.,16,.,TRBV28,TRBJ1-3,TGTGCCAGCAGTCCACTCTCTAAGGGGGCTGGAAACACCATATATTTT,CASSPLSKGAGNTIYF
.,15,.,TRBV27,TRBJ1-1,TGTGCCAGCAGTTTAAAACGGGGGGTGAACACTGAAGCTTTCTTT,CASSLKRGVNTEAFF
.,12,.,TRBV28,TRBJ2-7,TGTGCCAGCAGCCGTAACCAATTGGAGCAGTACTTC,CASSRNQLEQYF
.,18,.,TRBV11-3,TRBJ1-2,TGTGCCAGCAGCTTATTGGGTAGTGGGGGGAGTCCCTACTATGGCTACACCTTC,CASSLLGSGGSPYYGYTF
.,14,.,TRBV5-1,TRBJ1-2,TGCGCCAGCAGCTTGGAGGGCGCGAGCTATGGCTACACCTTC,CASSLEGASYGYTF
.,13,TRBD1,TRBV7-2,TRBJ1-2,TGTGCCAGCAGCTTCTCAGGGGGGATCGGCTACACCTTC,CASSFSGGIGYTF
.,17,.,TRBV19,TRBJ1-6,TGTGCCAGTAGTATTTTTACCGCTCGCTCCTATAATTCACCCCTCCACTTT,CASSIFTARSYNSPLHF
.,16,.,TRBV5-6,TRBJ1-1,TGTGCCAGCAGCCCATCCCTAACCGGGACCAACAGCGGGGCTTTCTTT,CASSPSLTGTNSGAFF
.,14,.,TRBV15,TRBJ1-5,TGTGCCACCAGCAGAGACGGGTTGAGCCAGCCCCAGCATTTT,CATSRDGLSQPQHF
.,12,.,TRBV27,TRBJ2-7,TGTGCCAGCAGGTCTAGCTCCTACGAGCAGTACTTC,CASRSSSYEQYF
.,10,.,TRBV12-3/TRBV12-4,TRBJ2-1,TGTGCCAGCAGCTTAGTTGAGCAGTTCTTC,CASSLVEQFF
.,15,.,TRBV7-2,TRBJ1-6,TGTGCCAGCAGAATCTTCGGACAGACCAATTCACCCCTCCACTTT,CASRIFGQTNSPLHF